This note documents a single T cell receptor beta chain sequence. There are 16 residues in the CDR3. CDR1 and CDR2 (germline): MDHEN, SYDVKM. V shed 2 bases and J shed 0 bases, with 11 bases lying between them. The record originates from a study of blood T cell repertoires in COVID-19. Per the authors' pipeline: Amplified reference gene primers provided the basis for estimating nucleated cell counts. Here immunoSEQ multiplex PCR was the method, and the copy in TCRdb shows in-frame clones only, minus some. Clone size and the V and J calls come from that table; the DNA yielded D and trimming. The table lists about 280,000 clones, 80% to 90% of them singletons, with approximately 10% in the top ten.

The rearrangement uses TRBV28 and TRBJ1-5; D not certain. The sequence was obtained from a woman aged 70 to 79 with acute or convalescent COVID-19. Sequenced: peripheral blood. The CDR3 here is CASSLEVVYSNQPQHF. CDR3 coding DNA: TGTGCCAGCAGTTTAGAAGTAGTATATAGCAATCAGCCCCAGCATTTT.